Each of the 4 T cell receptor beta chains below was sequenced from the same sample in a study of cytomegalovirus exposure and HLA in healthy donors. PCR involved 60 Vbeta and 13 Jbeta primers. TCRdb's table, derived via immunoSEQ multiplex PCR, lists solely in-frame clones and lacks some. The sample yields under 150,000 clones, less than 9.5% seen once. The sequenced material came from PBMCs. These receptors came from a male donor in good health and CMV-seronegative.

This clone was picked up a small number of times. This chain connects TRBV28 to TRBJ1-1, with 12 bases aligning to TRBD1. The CDR3 has 15 residues. The germline V gene has CDR1 MDHEN and CDR2 SYDVKM. V shed 4 bases and J 11 bases; nucleotides not matched to a gene: 11. The CDR3 sequence is CASSSPGTGGWLAFF. Here the CDR3 DNA reads TGTGCCAGCAGTTCTCCCGGGACAGGGGGCTGGTTGGCTTTCTTT.

This sequence joins TRBV5-1 and TRBJ2-7; TRBD2 matches 13 bases. The junction had 4 bases not matched to a gene; V was cut back by 5 bases and J by 2 bases. Germline V gene lookup returns CDR1 SGHRS and CDR2 YFSETQ. The CDR3 loop spans 15 amino acids. CDR3 region: CASRQGLAGAYEQYF. The CDR3 DNA reads TGCGCCAGCAGACAAGGACTAGCGGGAGCCTACGAGCAGTACTTC.

V and J are TRBV19 and TRBJ1-5, with D unclear. The V gene's germline CDR1 is LNHDA and CDR2 SQIVND (reference sequence). This CDR3 contains 16 residues. V was clipped by 3 bases and J by 0 bases, with 12 bases between them. The CDR3 is CASSILWPDSNQPQHF. CDR3 nucleotides: TGTGCCAGTAGTATCCTCTGGCCAGATAGCAATCAGCCCCAGCATTTT.

The table lists this clone with a few counts. The rearrangement links TRBV30 to TRBJ2-1, with a weak D call TRBD1 (5 bases). This CDR3 is built from 14 residues. The germline V gene has CDR1 GTSNPN and CDR2 SVGIG (reference sequence). V was shortened by 2 bases and J by 8 bases, with 16 bases between the two germline ends. CDR3 residues: CAWSFGAMADEQFF. In DNA form, the CDR3 reads TGTGCCTGGAGTTTTGGGGCTATGGCCGATGAGCAGTTCTTC.